The present T cell receptor beta chain was sequenced within a study of shared clonotypes between healthy human individuals. Study in general: The study used three CD4 naive, three CD4 memory, two CD8 naive and one CD8 memory plate per donor. General study points: Sorted-subset sequencing, rarefaction showed, was incomplete despite large depth.

The CDR3 is made up of 13 amino acids. Per the germline V gene, CDR1 is SNHLY and CDR2 is FYNNEI. V shed 8 bases and J shed 4 bases, with 12 bases lying between them. A remark on this clone: The antigen is undetermined.

Genomic DNA per cell subset filled all wells of several immunoSEQ plates. Some clones are missing from TCRdb's copy, which holds only in-frame ones; the method was immunoSEQ multiplex PCR. The sample has a few million clones; around 92% are singletons. The TCR comes from a man aged 18 to 30 in good health. Some clones in this sample may be carry-over from other donors' samples. The genes are TRBV2 and TRBJ2-1, with D possibly matching TRBD2 (5 bases). Sequences were obtained from naive CD4+ T cells from PBMCs. Subset given: CD45RA+ positively selected. CDR3 DNA sequence: TGTGCCAGCCCTGGACGGGATTACAATGAGCAGTTCTTC. Its protein product is CASPGRDYNEQFF.